This entry lists 8 T cell receptor beta chains sequenced from one sample in a study of blood T cell repertoires in COVID-19. Profiled with immunoSEQ multiplex PCR; TCRdb holds only in-frame clones, not every one. Of some 190,000 clones in the sample, 75% to 90% were seen once. Sample: peripheral blood. The source of these receptors is a man aged 25-45 years with acute or convalescent COVID-19.

V is TRBV7-8 and J is TRBJ2-7; 7 nucleotides align to TRBD2. Germline V gives CDR1 SGHVS, CDR2 FQNEAQ. The V and J ends lost 4 bases and 10 bases, in that order; junction bases with no gene match: 13. The CDR3 runs 14 residues. The CDR3, as DNA: TGTGCCAGCAGCTGGGGGGGACTCCCCTCGGAACAGTACTTC. Its translation is CASSWGGLPSEQYF.

This clone has only one observation. The V gene is TRBV27, the J gene TRBJ1-3; D remains ambiguous. The germline CDR1 and CDR2 sequences are MNHEY and SMNVEV (reference sequence). The CDR3 extends over 15 amino acids. The ends were cut back, 3 bases at V and 2 bases at J, with 11 bases in the middle. DNA of the CDR3: TGTGCCAGCAGTTTTGCACCGGGAACTGGAAACACCATATATTTT. This translates into CASSFAPGTGNTIYF.

The V gene is TRBV21-1, the J gene TRBJ2-5; TRBD2, the table's D call, lacks a check against the DNA. TRBV21-1 corresponds to a pseudogene. The CDR3 covers 13 residues. The CDR3 here is CASSSSGQETQYF. DNA of the CDR3: TGTGCCAGCTCGTCTAGCGGGCAAGAGACCCAGTACTTC.

The gene calls are TRBV28 and TRBJ1-1; D not resolved. The CDR3 has 14 amino acids. V lost 2 bases and J 0 bases, leaving 7 bases between the germline ends. Looked up from germline, CDR1 is MDHEN and CDR2 is SYDVKM. Here the CDR3 reads CASSLTSMNTEAFF. The CDR3 DNA sequence: TGTGCCAGCAGTTTAACGAGCATGAACACTGAAGCTTTCTTT.

The rearrangement links TRBV6-5 to TRBJ1-2; 8 bases fit TRBD1. The CDR3 extends over 15 amino acids. The V and J ends lost 5 bases and 0 bases, in that order; junction bases with no gene match: 5. Germline CDR1 MNHEY, CDR2 SVGAGI. The CDR3 loop reads CASSRGTGTNYGYTF. CDR3 coding DNA: TGTGCCAGCAGTCGAGGGACAGGCACTAACTATGGCTACACCTTC.

This sequence joins TRBV4-2 and TRBJ2-7; D is unclear. Per the germline V gene, CDR1 is LGHNA and CDR2 is YNFKEQ. This CDR3 has 13 amino acids. V lost 0 bases to trimming and J lost 7 bases, with 10 bases between them. The CDR3 region has the DNA TGTGCCAGCAGCCAAGATCCCACCGGGGAGCAGTACTTC. It is translated as CASSQDPTGEQYF.

The sample holds one count of this clone. The chain is built from TRBV19 and TRBJ2-4; D is possibly TRBD1 (5 bases). CDR3 length equals 15 residues. V lost 5 bases and J lost 7, with 18 bases in between. Germline V gene sequence: CDR1 LNHDA, CDR2 SQIVND (reference sequence). DNA for the CDR3: TGTGCCAGTAGTCCGCCAGGGAAGTCAAAGAACATTCAGTACTTC. It encodes CASSPPGKSKNIQYF.

J is TRBJ2-7 and V is TRBV6-5, with 7 nucleotides matching TRBD1. CDR1 is MNHEY, CDR2 SVGAGI, per germline. V lost 6 bases to trimming and J lost 3 bases; unmatched junction nucleotides: 8. The CDR3 runs 14 residues. The CDR3 spells CASSVGWDSYEQYF. As DNA, the CDR3 is TGTGCCAGCAGCGTAGGGTGGGACAGCTACGAGCAGTACTTC.